These 5 T cell receptor beta chains were all obtained from the same sample, sequenced in a study of the immune and genomic landscape of osteosarcoma. Libraries were prepared by immunoSEQ multiplex PCR; TCRdb keeps only in-frame clonotypes and omits some of them. This table holds more than 8,000 clones, under 75% found once. Primary, local recurrence and metastasis osteosarcoma tumors were taken after treatment from poor-prognosis patients. Specimen: osteosarcoma tumor tissue from the lung. Receptor source: a human donor with osteosarcoma.

The V gene is TRBV7-9, the J gene TRBJ2-5; 8 bases map to TRBD2. CDR3 length: 18 residues. The junction had 15 bases not matched to a gene; V was cut back by 1 base and J by 5 bases. Germline V gene sequence: CDR1 SEHNR, CDR2 FQNEAQ (reference sequence). This CDR3 is CASSLGMSSGVNAETQYF. The CDR3 coding sequence is TGTGCCAGCAGCTTAGGGATGAGTAGCGGGGTTAACGCGGAGACCCAGTACTTC.

The chain employs TRBV7-8 and TRBJ2-1; weak D call: TRBD2 (7 bases). This CDR3 comprises 20 residues. The germline V and J ends were trimmed by 2 bases and 5 bases, with 28 bases remaining between them. Germline assignment: CDR1 SGHVS and CDR2 FQNEAQ. The CDR3 here is CASSLLYPYSGKRGHNEQFF. The CDR3 region has the DNA TGTGCCAGCAGCTTATTGTACCCGTACAGCGGGAAACGGGGGCACAATGAGCAGTTCTTC.

The J gene is TRBJ2-2, the V gene TRBV7-3, with D uncertain. The CDR3 loop spans 13 amino acids. CDR1 is SGHTA, CDR2 FQGTGA, per germline. With 5 bases removed from V and 2 bases from J, the gap between germline ends came to 6 bases. CDR3 DNA: TGTGCCAGCAGCGGCAGCAACACCGGGGAGCTGTTTTTT. This sequence encodes CASSGSNTGELFF.

J is TRBJ1-1 and V is TRBV6-5; D uncertain. The CDR3 is made up of 13 amino acids. CDR1 and CDR2 (germline): MNHEY, SVGAGI. The ends were cut back, 6 bases at V and 0 bases at J, with 8 bases in the middle. The CDR3 coding sequence is TGTGCCAGCAGCTTGACCCTGAACACTGAAGCTTTCTTT. As protein: CASSLTLNTEAFF.

This chain uses TRBV6-4 with TRBJ1-6; D gene unclear. Trimming stripped 3 bases from V and 5 bases from J, with 8 bases between. This CDR3 spans 14 amino acids. Germline values: CDR1 MRHNA, CDR2 SNTAGT. DNA of the CDR3: TGTGCCAGCAGTGAGCAGTCAGATAATTCACCCCTCCACTTT. This gives the protein CASSEQSDNSPLHF.